The 7 T cell receptor beta chains in this list originate from one sample, sequenced in a study of T-cell memory formation after mild COVID-19 (dated by TCRdb to about 2021). Library generation was performed with 5' RACE. The instrument given in TCRdb is Illumina NovaSeq 6000. TCRdb trimmed the raw reads at Q25, called clones with MiXCR and kept productive beta chains. Records with the same CDR3 protein are collapsed into one entry carrying the most frequent genes and DNA. In all, the sample holds 560,000 or so distinct CDR3 sequences, and 15% to 20% of those were seen once. Jointly, the top ten make up roughly 8% of the sample. Sequencing was carried out using PBMCs or a T cell subset sorted from them (not recorded which). Receptor source: an adult woman who had mild COVID-19 (a few samples of this study predate the infection). The sample titles of this study are shuffled in the database, so cell type and time point are left out; the donor was told from shared clones.

This clonotype was picked up many times. CDR3 region: CASSPQLASTDTQYF. In DNA form, the CDR3 reads TGTGCCAGCAGCCCCCAACTAGCGTCAACAGATACGCAGTATTTT. V usage is TRBV11-2 and J usage is TRBJ2-3; TRBD2 matches at 7 bases. V lost 5 bases, J lost 3 bases, and 8 bases stayed unmatched. The length of the CDR3 is 15 residues. Looked up from germline, CDR1 is SGHAT and CDR2 is FQNNGV.

The chain combines TRBV27 with TRBJ1-5, with TRBD1 matching over 8 bases. There are 15 residues in the CDR3. The trim removed 6 bases at V and 4 bases at J, leaving 8 bases unmatched. Germline CDR1 and CDR2: MNHEY and SMNVEV (reference sequence). For the CDR3, the DNA is TGTGCCAGCAGCCAAGGAGGGACAGGTAATCAGCCCCAGCATTTT. Translation gives CASSQGGTGNQPQHF.

In this sample, this clonotype turned up a few times. This chain joins TRBV24-1 and TRBJ2-1; no firm D call. Trimming cost V 6 bases and J 2 bases, with 10 bases left between them. Looked up from germline, CDR1 is KGHDR and CDR2 is SFDVKD. This CDR3 contains 14 residues. The chain's CDR3 is CATSPRLPYNEQFF. In nucleotides, the CDR3 is TGTGCCACCAGTCCCAGGTTGCCCTACAATGAGCAGTTCTTC.

This clonotype occurred a few times. This sequence joins TRBV11-3 and TRBJ2-1, with 12 bases aligning to TRBD2. After removal of 3 bases from V and 6 bases from J, the junction contained 3 bases not matched to a gene. The CDR3 has 15 amino acids. From germline, CDR1 is SGHNT and CDR2 YENEEA. The CDR3 DNA is TGTGCCAGCAGCTTTGGACTAGCGGGGTTCAATGAGCAGTTCTTC. This codes for CASSFGLAGFNEQFF.

This clonotype appeared a few times. Here the CDR3 reads CASSIQATEAFF. The CDR3 nucleotides read TGTGCCAGCAGCATCCAGGCCACTGAAGCTTTCTTT. The chain carries TRBV7-9 and TRBJ1-1; D is undetermined. CDR3 length equals 12 residues. Per the germline V gene, CDR1 is SEHNR and CDR2 is FQNEAQ (reference sequence). V was shortened by 5 bases and J by 4 bases, with 8 bases between the two germline ends.

V usage is TRBV10-2 and J usage is TRBJ1-1; no definite D call. Looked up from germline, CDR1 is WSHSY and CDR2 is SAAADI. The CDR3 runs to 15 residues. V was cut by 4 bases and J by 9 bases, with 21 bases left in between. CDR3 DNA: TGCGCCAGCAGTGGAGAAGAGAAGGGTTTACCTCAAGCTTTCTTT. Protein: CASSGEEKGLPQAFF.

The chain recombines TRBV20-1 with TRBJ1-4; 7 bases agree with TRBD1. Per germline, CDR1 DFQATT and CDR2 SNEGSKA (reference sequence). This CDR3 has 14 residues. The V segment lost 6 bases and the J segment 7 bases; nucleotides outside the gene matches: 11. The CDR3 nucleotides are TGCAGTGCAAGCCCAGGGGGGCTGAGTGAAAAACTGTTTTTT. It specifies CSASPGGLSEKLFF.